One sample yielded the 9 T cell receptor beta chains listed below, sequenced in a study of CD8+ T cells in alopecia areata. Reverse transcription of extracted RNA yielded cDNA, which provided the sequencing template. Libraries were prepared by immunoSEQ multiplex PCR; TCRdb keeps only in-frame clonotypes and omits some of them. The table includes about 23,000 clones, 52% detected once. Sequencing input: NKG2D-high CD8+ T cells sorted from blood. These receptors were collected from a human donor with alopecia areata.

This clone was observed a handful of times. The chain uses TRBV27 and TRBJ2-4, with unresolved D. With 4 bases removed from V and 0 bases from J, the gap between germline ends came to 7 bases. Germline loops: CDR1 MNHEY, CDR2 SMNVEV (reference sequence). CDR3 length equals 14 residues. In DNA, the CDR3 is TGTGCCAGCAGTTCACGCATAGCCAAAAACATTCAGTACTTC. The encoded protein is CASSSRIAKNIQYF.

This chain uses TRBV27 with TRBJ2-3; the match to TRBD2 covers 8 bases. CDR3 length: 14 amino acids. Germline V CDR1 and CDR2: MNHEY, SMNVEV (reference sequence). Unmatched junction bases numbered 6, after V lost 8 bases and J lost 2 bases. The CDR3 DNA reads TGTGCCAGCTACGGGACTAGTAACACAGATACGCAGTATTTT. Translation: CASYGTSNTDTQYF.

DNA of the CDR3: TGTGCCAGCAGTCACCGAATGGAGACCCAGTACTTC. It specifies CASSHRMETQYF. The V gene is TRBV27, the J gene TRBJ2-5; D is ambiguous. Trimming took off 5 bases at V and 5 bases at J, with 9 bases between the two ends. CDR1 and CDR2 (germline): MNHEY, SMNVEV (reference sequence). The CDR3 totals 12 residues.

The V gene is TRBV5-6, the J gene TRBJ1-1; possibly TRBD1 for D (5 bases). The germline CDR1 and CDR2 sequences are SGHDT and YYEEEE. The germline V and J ends were trimmed by 2 bases and 4 bases, with 18 bases remaining between them. The length of the CDR3 is 16 residues. For the CDR3, the DNA is TGTGCCAGCAGCTTAGGGGCCAGGGTCCCGGGCACTGAAGCTTTCTTT. This encodes CASSLGARVPGTEAFF. The full variable domain, with the rest looked up from reference TRBV5-6 and TRBJ1-1, is DAGVTQSPTHLIKTRGQQVTLRCSPKSGHDTVSWYQQALGQGPQFIFQYYEEEERQRGNFPDRFSGHQFPNYSSELNVNALLLGDSALYLCASSLGARVPGTEAFFGQGTRLTVV.

This chain links TRBV7-8 with TRBJ1-2; D not certain. Looked up from germline, CDR1 is SGHVS and CDR2 is FQNEAQ. The CDR3 has 13 amino acids. V lost 2 bases and J lost 6, with 10 bases in between. The CDR3 sequence: CASSLSPPNGYTF. CDR3 sequence (DNA): TGTGCCAGCAGCTTAAGCCCACCAAATGGCTACACCTTC.

This clone occurred a few times. The CDR3 loop is CASVQGTRNEQYF. The CDR3 DNA sequence: TGTGCCAGTGTACAGGGGACCCGAAACGAGCAGTACTTC. The V and J genes are TRBV19 and TRBJ2-7, with 7 bases matching TRBD1. From germline, CDR1 is LNHDA and CDR2 SQIVND (reference sequence). J gave up 5 bases and V 8 bases, and 9 bases lay outside the gene matches. The CDR3 covers 13 residues.

The chain joins TRBV27 to TRBJ2-3, with 9 bases identical to TRBD2. The CDR3 extends over 16 amino acids. The ends lost 6 bases at V and 3 bases at J; junction bases unmatched: 10. CDR1 MNHEY and CDR2 SMNVEV come from the germline V gene (reference sequence). This CDR3 is CASREYSGRETDTQYF. The CDR3 DNA reads TGTGCCAGCAGGGAGTATAGCGGGAGAGAGACAGATACGCAGTATTTT.

The J gene is TRBJ1-2, the V gene TRBV25-1; 7 bases agree with TRBD1. The V segment lost 1 base and the J segment 10 bases; nucleotides outside the gene matches: 6. CDR3 length: 13 residues. Per germline, CDR1 MGHDK and CDR2 SYGVNS. The CDR3 region is CASSEFDRADYTF. The DNA of the CDR3 is TGTGCCAGCAGTGAATTCGACAGGGCAGACTACACCTTC.

Turning to this clone: A junction end diverges from the germline sequence, so it may reflect a read error. This chain links TRBV7-7 with TRBJ1-1; 8 bases line up with TRBD1. The length of the CDR3 is 17 residues. CDR1 SSHAT and CDR2 FNYEAQ come from the germline V gene (reference sequence). The CDR3 bases are TGTGCTAGCAGCTATTCCCAGGGGGCGGTCAAGAACACTGAAGCTTTCTTT. This encodes CASSYSQGAVKNTEAFF.